This TCR beta chain derives from a study of beta chain features in type 1 diabetes. Whole-study findings and limits: VDJ junctions from patients with type 1 diabetes contained fewer insertions and more deletions.

Reverse transcribing all isolated RNA meant expressed TCRB transcripts were sequenced. The data were produced by immunoSEQ multiplex PCR, yet TCRdb's version contains in-frame clones alone and is incomplete. The sample holds a few hundred thousand clones, around a fifth seen once. To note about this clone: Its antigen is unknown.

CD4+ naive, central memory, regulatory and stem cell-like memory cells were sorted via CD45RO/CCR7/CD25/CD127/CD95/CD27. This TCR was sampled from a woman aged 18-35 years in good health. Sequenced sample: naive CD4+ T cells from blood.

The CDR3 spells CAWSMGTGGNQPQHF. Written as DNA, the CDR3 is TGTGCCTGGAGTATGGGGACAGGGGGCAATCAGCCCCAGCATTTT. The chain combines TRBV30 with TRBJ1-5; TRBD1 matches 10 bases. The CDR3 runs to 15 residues. Germline-derived CDR1 and CDR2 are GTSNPN and SVGIG (reference sequence). V lost 2 bases and J lost 2; bases outside the gene matches: 3.